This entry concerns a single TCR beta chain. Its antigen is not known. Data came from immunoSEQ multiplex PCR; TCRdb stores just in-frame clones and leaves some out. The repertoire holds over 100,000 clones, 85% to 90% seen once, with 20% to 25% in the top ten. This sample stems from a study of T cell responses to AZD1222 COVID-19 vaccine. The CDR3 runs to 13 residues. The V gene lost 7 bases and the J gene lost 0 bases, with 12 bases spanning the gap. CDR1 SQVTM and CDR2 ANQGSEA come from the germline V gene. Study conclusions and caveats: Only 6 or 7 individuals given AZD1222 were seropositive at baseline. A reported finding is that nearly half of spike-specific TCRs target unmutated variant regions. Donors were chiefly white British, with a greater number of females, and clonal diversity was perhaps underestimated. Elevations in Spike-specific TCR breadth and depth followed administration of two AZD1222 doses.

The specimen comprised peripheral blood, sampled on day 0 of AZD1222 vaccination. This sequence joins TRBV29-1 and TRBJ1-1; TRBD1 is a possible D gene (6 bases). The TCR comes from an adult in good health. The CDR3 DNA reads TGCAGCGCTAGGACAGTCATGAACACTGAAGCTTTCTTT. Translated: CSARTVMNTEAFF.